The T cell receptor beta chain under discussion was sequenced for a study of blood T cell repertoires in COVID-19. Study-level background: T cells, B-cell-depleted T cells, or PBMCs provided the cDNA or gDNA that served as material.

The V gene lost 0 bases and the J gene lost 6 bases, with 5 bases spanning the gap. The CDR3 is 13 residues long. Living in about two dozen US areas, the participants were between roughly 18 and 89 years of age. This clone was found a few times. Per the original methods: How many nucleated cells were present was estimated from reference gene primer amplification. Generated by immunoSEQ multiplex PCR, the TCRdb table keeps only in-frame clones and is missing some. V and J calls plus clone size are reproduced from that table; the DNA served to infer D and trimming. The sample carries 120,000 to 150,000 clones, roughly 90% recorded once.

The sample was PBMCs or T cells enriched from blood (not recorded which). The chain combines TRBV12-3 or TRBV12-4 with TRBJ2-2; D is possibly TRBD1 (5 bases). The clonotype was recovered from a woman aged 30 to 39 with acute COVID-19. CDR3 DNA: TGTGCCAGCAGTTTAGCGGGGCCCGGGGAGCTGTTTTTT. It is translated as CASSLAGPGELFF.